This TCR beta chain appears in the sequencing data of a study of regulatory T cells in long-lasting Graves disease. This CDR3 has 15 residues. The V gene's germline CDR1 is MNHEY and CDR2 SVGAGI. Time point described: persistent/refractory GD, antithyroid drugs over 5 years with positive TRAb. PBMC RNA served as the TCR library source. Peripheral blood, 7 to 9.5 milliliters of it, was drawn into EDTA tubes. Turning to this clonotype: Antigen: not known. This may be a read error: a much more frequent sequence differs by one nucleotide.

General study results and limits: Persistent disease showed a preference for TRBV28, TRBJ1-2 and TRBJ2-5. Sharing of public clonotypes was greater in persistent patients (around 2,500) than in new patients (approximately 940).

Building of the TCR beta libraries involved iRepertoire HTBI primers and Arm-PCR of CDR3 regions. TCRdb redid the calling of the multiplex PCR reads with MiXCR, one entry per CDR3 protein. The sample records 390,000 or so distinct CDR3 sequences, roughly 23% being singletons. This TCR was sampled from a woman aged 35 to 49 with Graves disease. This sample comprised peripheral blood mononuclear cells (PBMCs), obtained when the disease was refractory, from a patient treated with antithyroid drugs. The chain is built from TRBV6-5 and TRBJ2-5, with 9 bases aligning to TRBD2. The CDR3 bases are TGTACCAGCAGTTACCCCGAGCGGGAGGTGGAGACCCAGTACTTC. Protein product: CTSSYPEREVETQYF.